The 26 T cell receptor beta chains given below trace back to one sample, sequenced in a study of CD4 T cells in relation to SARS-CoV-2 and coronaviruses. Generated by immunoSEQ multiplex PCR, the TCRdb table keeps only in-frame clones and is missing some. Of 60,000 to 75,000 clones listed, 85% to 95% are singletons. CD4+ T cells from unexposed donors were obtained before the COVID-19 pandemic (2011-2018). Sequenced sample: naive CD4+ T cells from PBMCs. Subset denoted: naive CD4+ T cells isolated by negative enrichment. These receptors originate from a human donor in good health.

The CDR3 nucleotides read TGTGCCTGGAGTGTAACAGGAGACATGGTAAACAATGAGCAGTTCTTC. Translation: CAWSVTGDMVNNEQFF. V is TRBV30 and J is TRBJ2-1; possible D gene TRBD1, 5 bases. Trimming removed 0 bases from V and 5 bases from J, with 17 bases in between. The CDR3 contains 16 residues. Germline V gene data show CDR1 as GTSNPN and CDR2 as SVGIG (reference sequence). Looking up the rest from reference TRBV30 and TRBJ2-1 gives the full variable domain: SQTIHQWPATLVQPVGSPLSLECTVEGTSNPNLYWYRQAAGRGLQLLFYSVGIGQISSEVPQNLSASRPQDRQFILSSKKLLLSDSGFYLCAWSVTGDMVNNEQFFGPGTRLTVL.

The chain links TRBV19 to TRBJ1-5; possibly TRBD1 for D (6 bases). Germline-derived CDR1 and CDR2 are LNHDA and SQIVND (reference sequence). V was cut by 5 bases and J by 0 bases, with 11 bases left in between. This CDR3 region has 15 residues. The CDR3 is CASSFSRGSNQPQHF. In DNA, the CDR3 is TGTGCCAGTAGTTTCTCCAGGGGTAGCAATCAGCCCCAGCATTTT.

As concerns this clone: Other DNA sequences in the sample encode the same CDR3. The chain is built from TRBV5-1 and TRBJ2-7, with 7 bases fitting TRBD1. CDR1 is SGHRS and CDR2 is YFSETQ in the germline V gene. There are 13 residues in the CDR3. The ends lost 0 bases at V and 3 bases at J; junction bases unmatched: 0. CDR3 sequence reads: CASSLDRGYEQYF. The CDR3 region has the DNA TGCGCCAGCAGCTTGGACAGGGGCTACGAGCAGTACTTC.

The chain couples TRBV4-2 to TRBJ1-4, with D perhaps matching TRBD1 (5 bases). The CDR3 has 16 amino acids. V lost 0 bases, J lost 7 bases, and 15 bases lay in between. CDR1 and CDR2 (germline): LGHNA, YNFKEQ. CDR3: CASSQDQRGDGEKLFF. CDR3 nucleotides: TGTGCCAGCAGCCAAGACCAACGAGGGGACGGTGAAAAACTGTTTTTT.

The chain carries TRBV5-1 and TRBJ1-1; D gene ambiguous. This CDR3 has 16 amino acids. Germline values: CDR1 SGHRS, CDR2 YFSETQ. Trimming shortened V by 6 bases and J by 4 bases, and 22 bases separated the two germline ends. The CDR3 loop is CASTQSPGHVGTEAFF. In nucleotides, the CDR3 is TGCGCCAGCACTCAGTCTCCGGGCCACGTGGGCACTGAAGCTTTCTTT.

V is TRBV7-2 and J is TRBJ1-2; 7 nucleotides agree with TRBD1. CDR1 is SGHTA and CDR2 is FQGNSA in the germline V gene. The CDR3 has 14 amino acids. Trimming cost V 1 base and J 3 bases; bases outside gene matches: 2. The CDR3 here is CASSLGQGHYGYTF. The CDR3 DNA follows: TGTGCCAGCAGCTTAGGACAGGGCCACTATGGCTACACCTTC.

The chain uses TRBV28 and TRBJ2-3, with a weak D call TRBD2 (5 bases). V lost 8 bases and J lost 4, with 13 bases in between. The CDR3 extends over 13 amino acids. Germline values: CDR1 MDHEN, CDR2 SYDVKM. The DNA for the CDR3 is TGTGCCAGCTACGAGAGGGCCCCAGATACGCAGTATTTT. Translating gives CASYERAPDTQYF.

The count of this clone is one. The chain uses TRBV3-1 (or the pseudogene TRBV3-2) and TRBJ1-1; possibly TRBD1 for D (5 bases). Per germline, CDR1 LGHDT and CDR2 YNNKEL (reference sequence). With 4 bases removed from V and 1 base from J, the gap between germline ends came to 13 bases. This CDR3 has 15 residues. CDR3 nucleotide sequence: TGTGCCAGCAGCCCGATAGGACAAGAGAACACTGAAGCTTTCTTT. The encoded protein is CASSPIGQENTEAFF.

This rearrangement joins TRBV5-1 to TRBJ2-7, with 10 bases matching TRBD2. V trimming: 3 bases; J trimming: 2 bases; junction bases outside the gene matches: 8. Germline V gives CDR1 SGHRS, CDR2 YFSETQ. This CDR3 comprises 16 residues. CDR3 region: CASSSIAGGPTYEQYF. The CDR3 nucleotides read TGCGCCAGCAGCTCGATAGCGGGGGGCCCCACCTACGAGCAGTACTTC.

The chain recombines TRBV9 with TRBJ2-5; 7 positions agree with TRBD1. This CDR3 has 14 residues. The germline V gene encodes CDR1 SGDLS and CDR2 YYNGEE. J gave up 1 base and V 2 bases, and 2 bases lay outside the gene matches. CDR3 residues: CASSVTGSQETQYF. CDR3 DNA sequence: TGTGCCAGCAGCGTGACAGGGTCCCAAGAGACCCAGTACTTC.

In its sample, this clone was seen a few times. This CDR3 is CASSLGAGPGNTEAFF. CDR3 nucleotides: TGTGCCAGCAGCTTAGGGGCAGGCCCCGGGAACACTGAAGCTTTCTTT. The rearrangement links TRBV7-9 to TRBJ1-1, with unresolved D. V lost 1 base, J lost 1 base, and 13 bases lay in between. This CDR3 has 16 residues. The germline V gene has CDR1 SEHNR and CDR2 FQNEAQ (reference sequence). The variable domain in full, with the rest retrieved from reference TRBV7-9 and TRBJ1-1, is DTGVSQNPRHKITKRGQNVTFRCDPISEHNRLYWYRQTLGQGPEFLTYFQNEAQLEKSRLLSDRFSAERPKGSFSTLEIQRTEQGDSAMYLCASSLGAGPGNTEAFFGQGTRLTVV.

This clone was observed a handful of times. The chain employs TRBV30 and TRBJ2-7; D might be TRBD1 (6 bases). The CDR3 runs 13 residues. Trimming took 2 bases from V and 4 from J, leaving 12 bases between them. Germline V gene lookup returns CDR1 GTSNPN and CDR2 SVGIG (reference sequence). Here the CDR3 DNA reads TGTGCCTGGAGTTTAGGCAGGGGTTACGAGCAGTACTTC. It is translated as CAWSLGRGYEQYF.

This clone was observed a single time. The chain links TRBV7-2 to TRBJ2-3, with 8 nucleotides matching TRBD2. This CDR3 contains 16 residues. Trimming at V came to 2 bases and at J to 0 bases, leaving 4 bases not matched to a gene. Germline loops: CDR1 SGHTA, CDR2 FQGNSA. CDR3: CASSLIAGYSTDTQYF. CDR3 nucleotides: TGTGCCAGCAGCTTAATAGCGGGGTATAGCACAGATACGCAGTATTTT. Variable domain in full (rest from reference TRBV7-2 and TRBJ2-3): GAGVSQSPSNKVTEKGKDVELRCDPISGHTALYWYRQSLGQGLEFLIYFQGNSAPDKSGLPSDRFSAERTGGSVSTLTIQRTQQEDSAVYLCASSLIAGYSTDTQYFGPGTRLTVL.

This chain links TRBV5-1 with TRBJ1-1, with D perhaps matching TRBD1 (6 bases). Germline V gene data show CDR1 as SGHRS and CDR2 as YFSETQ. CDR3 length: 15 amino acids. V lost 0 bases to trimming and J lost 3 bases, with 12 bases between them. CDR3 protein: CASSLVGGGDTEAFF. In DNA, the CDR3 is TGCGCCAGCAGCTTGGTGGGAGGGGGGGACACTGAAGCTTTCTTT.

The rearrangement joins TRBV28 to TRBJ2-1; D is possibly TRBD2 (5 bases). The ends were cut back, 5 bases at V and 9 bases at J, with 14 bases in the middle. The V gene's germline CDR1 is MDHEN and CDR2 SYDVKM. There are 13 residues in the CDR3. The CDR3 sequence is CASSQTQDSEQFF. In DNA, the CDR3 is TGTGCCAGCAGTCAAACGCAGGACTCTGAGCAGTTCTTC.

This clone was picked up a small number of times. The chain joins TRBV5-1 to TRBJ1-6, with D unresolved. V was clipped by 6 bases and J by 5 bases, with 9 bases between them. The CDR3 extends over 13 amino acids. Germline lookup yields CDR1 SGHRS and CDR2 YFSETQ. CDR3 DNA sequence: TGCGCCAGCAAACGGGTCGATAATTCACCCCTCCACTTT. It encodes CASKRVDNSPLHF.

The V gene is TRBV10-3, the J gene TRBJ2-5; D is perhaps TRBD1 or TRBD2 (5 bases each). This CDR3 has 12 amino acids. CDR1 is ENHRY and CDR2 is SYGVKD in the germline V gene. V lost 0 bases and J 7 bases, leaving 6 bases between the germline ends. The CDR3 DNA reads TGTGCCATCAGTGAGTCGGGGACGACCCAGTACTTC. Translating gives CAISESGTTQYF.

The rearrangement links TRBV2 to TRBJ1-3; D ambiguous. Germline V gives CDR1 SNHLY, CDR2 FYNNEI. The CDR3 runs to 14 residues. The ends were cut back, 5 bases at V and 2 bases at J, with 10 bases in the middle. CDR3 protein: CASSRLDAGNTIYF. For the CDR3, the DNA is TGTGCCAGCAGTCGGTTGGATGCTGGAAACACCATATATTTT.

This clone has more than one count but fewer than ten. The chain links TRBV6-2 or TRBV6-3 to TRBJ1-1; no reliable D call. Looked up from germline, CDR1 is MNHEY and CDR2 is SVGEGT. V dropped 2 bases and J dropped 3 bases, with 4 bases sitting between them. The CDR3 extends over 12 amino acids. In nucleotides, the CDR3 is TGTGCCAGCAGTTACGGAGACACTGAAGCTTTCTTT. This sequence encodes CASSYGDTEAFF.

V usage is TRBV5-1 and J usage is TRBJ1-2; tentative D call: TRBD1 (5 bases). V was cut by 4 bases and J by 5 bases, with 12 bases left in between. Germline V gene data show CDR1 as SGHRS and CDR2 as YFSETQ. The CDR3 runs 13 residues. This chain's CDR3 is CASSPGVGYGYTF. The CDR3 nucleotides are TGCGCCAGCAGCCCGGGGGTGGGTTATGGCTACACCTTC.

This chain links TRBV5-1 with TRBJ2-2, with unresolved D. From germline, CDR1 is SGHRS and CDR2 YFSETQ. The CDR3 is made up of 13 amino acids. Trimming left V 3 bases short and J 5 bases short, with 8 bases between. CDR3 DNA: TGCGCCAGCAGCTCAGAATTTACCGGGGAGCTGTTTTTT. Protein: CASSSEFTGELFF.

CDR3 protein: CASSVAGQGYTEAFF. The CDR3 DNA reads as TGTGCCAGCAGCGTAGCTGGACAGGGGTACACTGAAGCTTTCTTT. The genes are TRBV9 and TRBJ1-1; the match to TRBD1 covers 9 bases. Looked up from germline, CDR1 is SGDLS and CDR2 is YYNGEE. This CDR3 is built from 15 residues. J lost 3 bases, V lost 0 bases, and 3 bases had no gene match.

V is TRBV5-1 and J is TRBJ2-2; tentatively, D is TRBD1 (5 bases). V was shortened by 5 bases and J by 3 bases, with 8 bases between the two germline ends. In germline, CDR1 is SGHRS, CDR2 YFSETQ. The CDR3 runs to 13 residues. The CDR3 DNA follows: TGCGCCAGCAGACAGGCGGACACCGGGGAGCTGTTTTTT. This encodes CASRQADTGELFF.

Comments on this clone: Different DNA sequences within this sample yield the same CDR3. V is TRBV18 and J is TRBJ2-5; D not certain. The CDR3 spans 12 residues. Germline loops: CDR1 KGHSH, CDR2 LQKENI. V lost 1 base to trimming and J lost 1 base, with 1 base between them. CDR3 loop: CASSPLQETQYF. The DNA for the CDR3 is TGTGCCAGCTCACCACTCCAAGAGACCCAGTACTTC.

The chain is built from TRBV12-3 or TRBV12-4 and TRBJ1-1; a possible D gene is TRBD1 (6 bases). V was pared by 10 bases and J by 0 bases, with 12 bases between. This CDR3 region has 13 residues. The CDR3 here is CAIIQGLNTEAFF. The CDR3 DNA sequence: TGTGCCATCATACAGGGCCTGAACACTGAAGCTTTCTTT.

The rearrangement joins TRBV10-3 to TRBJ2-3; the match to TRBD2 covers 13 bases. This CDR3 spans 16 amino acids. The V gene's germline CDR1 is ENHRY and CDR2 SYGVKD. V was pared by 2 bases and J by 5 bases, with 4 bases of the junction left unmatched. Here the CDR3 DNA reads TGTGCCATCAGTGAGGGGACTAGCGGGACGGGAGATACGCAGTATTTT. Translation: CAISEGTSGTGDTQYF.